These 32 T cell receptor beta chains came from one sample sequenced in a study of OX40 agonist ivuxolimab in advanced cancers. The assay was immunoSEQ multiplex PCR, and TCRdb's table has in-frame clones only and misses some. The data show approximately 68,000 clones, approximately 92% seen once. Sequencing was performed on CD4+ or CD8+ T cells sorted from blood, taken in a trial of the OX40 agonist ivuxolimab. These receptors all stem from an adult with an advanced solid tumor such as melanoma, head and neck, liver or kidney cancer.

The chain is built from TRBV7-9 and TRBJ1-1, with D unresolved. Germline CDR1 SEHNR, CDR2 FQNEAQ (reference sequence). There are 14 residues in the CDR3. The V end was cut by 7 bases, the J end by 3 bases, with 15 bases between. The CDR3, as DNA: TGTGCCAGCACCGCCCTCGCGGGCGACACTGAAGCTTTCTTT. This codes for CASTALAGDTEAFF.

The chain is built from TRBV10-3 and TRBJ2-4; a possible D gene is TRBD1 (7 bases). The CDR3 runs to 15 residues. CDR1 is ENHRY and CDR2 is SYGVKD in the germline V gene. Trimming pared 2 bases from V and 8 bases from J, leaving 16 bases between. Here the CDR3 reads CAISEGFRGADIQYF. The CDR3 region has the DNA TGTGCCATCAGTGAGGGCTTCAGGGGGGCGGACATTCAGTACTTC.

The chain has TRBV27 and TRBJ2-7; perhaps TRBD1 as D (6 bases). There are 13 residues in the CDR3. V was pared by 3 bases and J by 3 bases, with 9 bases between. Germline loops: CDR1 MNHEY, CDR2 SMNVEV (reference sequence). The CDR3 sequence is CASSFSRGYEQYF. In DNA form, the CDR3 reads TGTGCCAGCAGTTTCTCCAGGGGCTACGAGCAGTACTTC.

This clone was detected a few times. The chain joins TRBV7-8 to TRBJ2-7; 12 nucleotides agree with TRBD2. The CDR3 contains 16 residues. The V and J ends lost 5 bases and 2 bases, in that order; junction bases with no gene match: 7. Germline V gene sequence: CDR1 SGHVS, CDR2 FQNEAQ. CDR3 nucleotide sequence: TGTGCCAGCAGCGCACACCGACTAGCGGGAGCCTACGAGCAGTACTTC. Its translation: CASSAHRLAGAYEQYF.

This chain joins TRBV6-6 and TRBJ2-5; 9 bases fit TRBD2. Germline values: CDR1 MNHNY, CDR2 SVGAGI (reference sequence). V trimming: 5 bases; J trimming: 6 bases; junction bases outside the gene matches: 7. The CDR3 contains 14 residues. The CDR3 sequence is CASSPSSGKKTQYF. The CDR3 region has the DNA TGTGCCAGCAGTCCTTCTAGCGGGAAGAAGACCCAGTACTTC.

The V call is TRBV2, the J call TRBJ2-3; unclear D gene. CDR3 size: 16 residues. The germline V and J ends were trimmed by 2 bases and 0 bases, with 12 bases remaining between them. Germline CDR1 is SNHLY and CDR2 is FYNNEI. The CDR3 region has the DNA TGTGCCAGCAGTGAATTGGGATCGGGTAGCACAGATACGCAGTATTTT. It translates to CASSELGSGSTDTQYF.

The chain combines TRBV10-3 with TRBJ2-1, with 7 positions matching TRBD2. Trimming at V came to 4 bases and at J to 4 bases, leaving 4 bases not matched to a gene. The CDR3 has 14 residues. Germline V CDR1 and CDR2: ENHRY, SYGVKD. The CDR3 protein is CAISGRAGYNEQFF. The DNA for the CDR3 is TGTGCCATCAGTGGTCGAGCGGGGTACAATGAGCAGTTCTTC.

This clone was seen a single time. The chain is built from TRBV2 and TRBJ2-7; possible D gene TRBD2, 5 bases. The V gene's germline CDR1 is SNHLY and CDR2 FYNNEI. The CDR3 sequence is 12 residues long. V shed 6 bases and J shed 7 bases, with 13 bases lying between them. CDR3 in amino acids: CASSPGRGEQYF. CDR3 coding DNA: TGTGCCAGCAGCCCCGGGCGAGGGGAGCAGTACTTC. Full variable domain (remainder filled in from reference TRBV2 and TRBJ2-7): EPEVTQTPSHQVTQMGQEVILRCVPISNHLYFYWYRQILGQKVEFLVSFYNNEISEKSEIFDDQFSVERPDGSNFTLKIRSTKLEDSAMYFCASSPGRGEQYFGPGTRLTVT.

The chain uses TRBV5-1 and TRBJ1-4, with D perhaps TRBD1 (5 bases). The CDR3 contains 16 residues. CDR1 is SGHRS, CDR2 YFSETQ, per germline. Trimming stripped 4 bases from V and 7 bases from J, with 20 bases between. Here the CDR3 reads CASSQMTGAGGEKLFF. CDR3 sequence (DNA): TGCGCCAGCAGCCAAATGACCGGGGCAGGAGGTGAAAAACTGTTTTTT.

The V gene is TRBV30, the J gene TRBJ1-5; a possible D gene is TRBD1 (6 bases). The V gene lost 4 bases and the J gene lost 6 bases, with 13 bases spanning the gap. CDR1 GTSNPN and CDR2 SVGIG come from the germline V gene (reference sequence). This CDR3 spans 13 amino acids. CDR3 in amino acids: CAWNLQGSQPQHF. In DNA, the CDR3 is TGTGCCTGGAACCTACAGGGAAGTCAGCCCCAGCATTTT.

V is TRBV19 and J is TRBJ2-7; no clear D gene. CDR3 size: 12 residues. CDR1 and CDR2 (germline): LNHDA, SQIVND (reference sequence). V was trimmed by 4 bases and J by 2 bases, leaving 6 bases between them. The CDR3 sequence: CASSTEPYEQYF. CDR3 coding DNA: TGTGCCAGTAGTACCGAACCCTACGAGCAGTACTTC. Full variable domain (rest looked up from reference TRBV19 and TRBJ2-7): DGGITQSPKYLFRKEGQNVTLSCEQNLNHDAMYWYRQDPGQGLRLIYYSQIVNDFQKGDIAEGYSVSREKKESFPLTVTSAQKNPTAFYLCASSTEPYEQYFGPGTRLTVT.

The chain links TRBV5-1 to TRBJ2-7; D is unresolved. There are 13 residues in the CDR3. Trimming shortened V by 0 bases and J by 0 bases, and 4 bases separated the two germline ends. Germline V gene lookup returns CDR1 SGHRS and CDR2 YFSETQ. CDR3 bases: TGCGCCAGCAGCTTGGGGGTCTCCTACGAGCAGTACTTC. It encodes CASSLGVSYEQYF.

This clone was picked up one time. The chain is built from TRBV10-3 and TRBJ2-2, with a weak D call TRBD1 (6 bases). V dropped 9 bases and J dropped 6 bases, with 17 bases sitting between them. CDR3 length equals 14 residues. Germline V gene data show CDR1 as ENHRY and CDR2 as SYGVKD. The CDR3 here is CAIRSREGAGELFF. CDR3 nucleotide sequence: TGTGCCATACGGTCCCGTGAGGGGGCCGGGGAGCTGTTTTTT.

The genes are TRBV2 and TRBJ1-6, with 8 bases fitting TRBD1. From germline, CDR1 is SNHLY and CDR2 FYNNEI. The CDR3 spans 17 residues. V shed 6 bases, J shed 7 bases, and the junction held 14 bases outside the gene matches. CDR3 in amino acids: CASRSLLRGQSNSPLHF. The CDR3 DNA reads TGTGCCAGCAGGTCCCTTCTCAGGGGGCAATCAAATTCACCCCTCCACTTT.

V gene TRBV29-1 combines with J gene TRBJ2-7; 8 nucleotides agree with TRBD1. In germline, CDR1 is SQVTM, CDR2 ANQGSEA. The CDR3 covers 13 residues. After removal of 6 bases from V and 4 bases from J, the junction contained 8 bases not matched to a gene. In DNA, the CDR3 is TGCAGCGTCGTTACGGACAGGGAGTACGAGCAGTACTTC. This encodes CSVVTDREYEQYF.

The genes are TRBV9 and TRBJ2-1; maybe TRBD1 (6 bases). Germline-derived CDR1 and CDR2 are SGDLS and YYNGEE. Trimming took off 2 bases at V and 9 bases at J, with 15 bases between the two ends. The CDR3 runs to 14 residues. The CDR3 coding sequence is TGTGCCAGCAGCGTCCTCCTGGGGGCGGGTGAGCAGTTCTTC. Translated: CASSVLLGAGEQFF.

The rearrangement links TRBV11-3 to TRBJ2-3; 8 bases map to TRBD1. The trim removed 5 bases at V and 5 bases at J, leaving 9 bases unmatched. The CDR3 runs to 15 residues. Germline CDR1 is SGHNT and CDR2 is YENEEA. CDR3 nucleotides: TGTGCCAGCAGCCCTGGACAGGGAAAGGTAGATACGCAGTATTTT. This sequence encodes CASSPGQGKVDTQYF.

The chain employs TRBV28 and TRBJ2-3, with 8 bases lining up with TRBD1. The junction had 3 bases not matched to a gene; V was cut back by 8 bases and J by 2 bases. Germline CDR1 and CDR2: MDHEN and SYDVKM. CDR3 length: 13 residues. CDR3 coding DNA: TGTGCCAGCGAGGGACAGGCCACAGATACGCAGTATTTT. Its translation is CASEGQATDTQYF.

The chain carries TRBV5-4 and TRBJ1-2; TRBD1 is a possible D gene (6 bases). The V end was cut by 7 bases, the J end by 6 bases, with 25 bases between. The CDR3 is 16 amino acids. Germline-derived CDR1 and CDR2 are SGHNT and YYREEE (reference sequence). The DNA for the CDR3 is TGTGCCAGCCGCCCGTGGGGGGCTGGTTCGGTGGATGGCTACACCTTC. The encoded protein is CASRPWGAGSVDGYTF.

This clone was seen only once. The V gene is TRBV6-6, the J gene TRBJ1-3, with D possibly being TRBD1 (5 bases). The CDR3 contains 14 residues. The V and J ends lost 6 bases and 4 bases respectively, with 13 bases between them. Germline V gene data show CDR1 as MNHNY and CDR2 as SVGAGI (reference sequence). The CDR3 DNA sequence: TGTGCCAGCAGAAATACGACAGTCGGAAACACCATATATTTT. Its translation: CASRNTTVGNTIYF.

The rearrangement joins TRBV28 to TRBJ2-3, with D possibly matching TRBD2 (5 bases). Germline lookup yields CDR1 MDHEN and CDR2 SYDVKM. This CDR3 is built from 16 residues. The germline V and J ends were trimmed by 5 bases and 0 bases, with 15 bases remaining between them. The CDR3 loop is CASSQSGYKSTDTQYF. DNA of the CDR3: TGTGCCAGCAGTCAGAGCGGTTACAAGAGCACAGATACGCAGTATTTT.

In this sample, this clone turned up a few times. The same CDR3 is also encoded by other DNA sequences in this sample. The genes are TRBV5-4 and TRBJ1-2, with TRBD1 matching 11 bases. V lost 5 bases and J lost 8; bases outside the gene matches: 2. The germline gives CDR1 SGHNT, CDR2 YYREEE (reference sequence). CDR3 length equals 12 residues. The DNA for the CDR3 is TGTGCCAGCAGTGGGACAGGGGGAGGCTACACCTTC. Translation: CASSGTGGGYTF.

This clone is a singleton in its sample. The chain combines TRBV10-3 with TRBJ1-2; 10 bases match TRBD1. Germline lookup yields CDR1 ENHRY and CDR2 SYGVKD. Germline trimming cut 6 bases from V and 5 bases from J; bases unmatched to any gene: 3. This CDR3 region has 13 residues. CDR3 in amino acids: CAIRGQGRYGYTF. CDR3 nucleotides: TGTGCCATCAGGGGACAGGGGCGGTATGGCTACACCTTC.

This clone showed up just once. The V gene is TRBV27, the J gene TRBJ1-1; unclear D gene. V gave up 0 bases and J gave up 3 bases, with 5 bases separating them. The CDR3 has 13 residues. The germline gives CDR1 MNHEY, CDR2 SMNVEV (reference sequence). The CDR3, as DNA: TGTGCCAGCAGTTTATCAGAGGACACTGAAGCTTTCTTT. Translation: CASSLSEDTEAFF.

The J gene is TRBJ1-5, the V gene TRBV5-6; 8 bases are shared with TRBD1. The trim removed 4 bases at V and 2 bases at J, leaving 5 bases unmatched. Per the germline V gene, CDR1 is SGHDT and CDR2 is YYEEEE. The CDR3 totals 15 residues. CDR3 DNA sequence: TGTGCCAGCAGCAACCAGGGGGCGGGCAATCAGCCCCAGCATTTT. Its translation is CASSNQGAGNQPQHF.

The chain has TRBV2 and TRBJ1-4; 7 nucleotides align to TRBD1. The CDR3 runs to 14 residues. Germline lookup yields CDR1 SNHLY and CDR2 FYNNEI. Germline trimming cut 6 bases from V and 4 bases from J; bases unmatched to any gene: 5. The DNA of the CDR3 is TGTGCCAGCAGGACGGGGACAGTTAATGAAAAACTGTTTTTT. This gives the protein CASRTGTVNEKLFF.

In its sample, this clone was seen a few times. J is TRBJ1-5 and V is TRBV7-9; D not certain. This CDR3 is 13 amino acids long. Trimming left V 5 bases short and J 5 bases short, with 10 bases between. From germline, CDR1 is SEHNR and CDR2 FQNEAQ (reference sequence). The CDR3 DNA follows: TGTGCCAGCAGCCCGGGTGGGGATCAGCCCCAGCATTTT. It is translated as CASSPGGDQPQHF.

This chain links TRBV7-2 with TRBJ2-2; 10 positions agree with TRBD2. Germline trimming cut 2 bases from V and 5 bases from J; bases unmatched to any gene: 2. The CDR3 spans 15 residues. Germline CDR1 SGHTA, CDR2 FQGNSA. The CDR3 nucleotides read TGTGCCAGCAGCTTACAGCGGGAGGGAACCGGGGAGCTGTTTTTT. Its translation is CASSLQREGTGELFF.

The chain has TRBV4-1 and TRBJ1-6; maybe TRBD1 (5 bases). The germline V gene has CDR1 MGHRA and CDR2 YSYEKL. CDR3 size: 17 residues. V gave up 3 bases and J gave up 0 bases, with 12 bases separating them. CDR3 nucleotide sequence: TGCGCCAGCAGCCAGCCCTGGGGGAGCTCCTATAATTCACCCCTCCACTTT. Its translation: CASSQPWGSSYNSPLHF.

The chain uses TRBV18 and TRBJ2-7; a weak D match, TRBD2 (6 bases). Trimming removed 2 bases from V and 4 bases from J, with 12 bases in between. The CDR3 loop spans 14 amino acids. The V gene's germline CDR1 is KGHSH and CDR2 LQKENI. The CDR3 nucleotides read TGTGCCAGCTCACCAGGGGACTTGCTTTACGAGCAGTACTTC. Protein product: CASSPGDLLYEQYF.

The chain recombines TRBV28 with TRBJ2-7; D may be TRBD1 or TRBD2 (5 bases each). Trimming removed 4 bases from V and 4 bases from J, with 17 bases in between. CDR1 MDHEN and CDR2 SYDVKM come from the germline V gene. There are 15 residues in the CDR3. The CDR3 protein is CASSSTGAAPYEQYF. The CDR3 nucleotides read TGTGCCAGCAGTTCGACCGGGGCCGCACCGTACGAGCAGTACTTC.

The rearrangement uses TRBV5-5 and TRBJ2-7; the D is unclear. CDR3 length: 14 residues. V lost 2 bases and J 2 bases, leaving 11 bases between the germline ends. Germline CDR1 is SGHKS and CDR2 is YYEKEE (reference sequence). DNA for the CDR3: TGTGCCAGCAGCTTAGGCTCAGGACCCTACGAGCAGTACTTC. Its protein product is CASSLGSGPYEQYF.